The 20 T cell receptor beta chains given below trace back to one sample, sequenced in a study of blood T cell repertoires in COVID-19. Libraries were prepared by immunoSEQ multiplex PCR; TCRdb keeps only in-frame clonotypes and omits some of them. The sample consists of 350,000 or so clones, roughly nine tenths of them appearing once. The source material was peripheral blood. The origin of the receptors is a woman in her fifties or sixties with COVID-19, enrolled during active disease.

The chain joins TRBV5-5 to TRBJ1-1; D is undetermined. V lost 2 bases and J 7 bases, leaving 12 bases between the germline ends. This CDR3 has 13 residues. The V gene's germline CDR1 is SGHKS and CDR2 YYEKEE (reference sequence). CDR3 residues: CASSLKAAYEAFF. For the CDR3, the DNA is TGTGCCAGCAGCTTAAAGGCGGCCTATGAAGCTTTCTTT.

This chain connects TRBV6-5 to TRBJ2-7; D possibly corresponds to TRBD1 (6 bases). Germline loops: CDR1 MNHEY, CDR2 SVGAGI. The CDR3 extends over 12 amino acids. Trimming took 8 bases from V and 2 from J, leaving 10 bases between them. CDR3 sequence (DNA): TGTGCCAGCGGGAACAGGGCCTACGAGCAGTACTTC. It yields the protein CASGNRAYEQYF.

The V call is TRBV7-3, the J call TRBJ2-5; D is unclear. The germline gives CDR1 SGHTA, CDR2 FQGTGA. CDR3 length equals 13 residues. V was clipped by 4 bases and J by 0 bases, with 6 bases between them. CDR3 nucleotides: TGTGCCAGCAGCTCGACTCACCAAGAGACCCAGTACTTC. Protein: CASSSTHQETQYF.

This sequence joins TRBV10-3 and TRBJ1-1; TRBD1 matches at 7 bases. Germline V gives CDR1 ENHRY, CDR2 SYGVKD. CDR3 length equals 14 residues. V lost 2 bases, J lost 8 bases, and 8 bases stayed unmatched. The CDR3 region is CAISEREQGREAFF. DNA of the CDR3: TGTGCCATCAGTGAGAGGGAACAGGGGAGGGAAGCTTTCTTT.

The chain carries TRBV2 and TRBJ1-3; no reliable D call. Trimming removed 7 bases at V and 0 bases at J, with 16 bases between. CDR3 size: 16 residues. CDR1 and CDR2 (germline): SNHLY, FYNNEI. CDR3 in DNA: TGTGCCAGCACCCCGGAGGGATTTATCTCTGGAAACACCATATATTTT. Translation: CASTPEGFISGNTIYF.

The chain combines TRBV19 with TRBJ2-3; D possibly corresponds to TRBD1 (6 bases). The V end lost 9 bases, the J end lost 3 bases, and 16 bases lay between the germline ends. The CDR3 length is 14 residues. Germline assignment: CDR1 LNHDA and CDR2 SQIVND (reference sequence). The CDR3 DNA reads TGTGCCAGCTCAACAGGGTCCTGGACAGATACGCAGTATTTT. Protein product: CASSTGSWTDTQYF.

The chain joins TRBV28 to TRBJ2-7; 13 nucleotides match TRBD2. This CDR3 spans 16 amino acids. Germline V gene lookup returns CDR1 MDHEN and CDR2 SYDVKM. The J segment lost 5 bases and the V segment lost 3 bases, leaving 7 bases of the junction unmatched. The CDR3 DNA reads as TGTGCCAGCAGTTTCCAAAGACTAGCGGGGGGAAACGAGCAGTACTTC. Translating gives CASSFQRLAGGNEQYF.

The V call is TRBV28, the J call TRBJ1-4; 9 nucleotides match TRBD1. CDR1 MDHEN and CDR2 SYDVKM come from the germline V gene. The V segment lost 4 bases and the J segment 5 bases; nucleotides outside the gene matches: 5. The CDR3 covers 15 residues. This chain's CDR3 is CASSSTGGGNEKLFF. DNA for the CDR3: TGTGCCAGCAGTTCGACAGGGGGAGGAAATGAAAAACTGTTTTTT.

The chain couples TRBV6-1 to TRBJ2-1, with TRBD2 matching over 12 bases. V shed 4 bases and J 2 bases; nucleotides not matched to a gene: 3. CDR1 is MNHNS and CDR2 is SASEGT in the germline V gene. The CDR3 totals 16 residues. Written as DNA, the CDR3 is TGTGCCAGCAGTGGAGCTAGCGGGGGGGCCTACAATGAGCAGTTCTTC. It is translated as CASSGASGGAYNEQFF.

The chain carries TRBV18 and TRBJ2-5; 10 nucleotides align to TRBD2. Per germline, CDR1 KGHSH and CDR2 LQKENI. The trim removed 1 base at V and 4 bases at J, leaving 9 bases unmatched. The CDR3 is 17 amino acids. Here the CDR3 reads CASSPLAGGNRGETQYF. CDR3 sequence (DNA): TGTGCCAGCTCACCACTAGCGGGGGGAAACCGGGGAGAGACCCAGTACTTC.

This clone appeared a few times. The chain is built from TRBV6-5 and TRBJ2-7, with D maybe TRBD2 (5 bases). V was pared by 7 bases and J by 3 bases, with 16 bases between. This CDR3 is built from 14 residues. Germline V gives CDR1 MNHEY, CDR2 SVGAGI. This CDR3 reads CASTARGGNYEQYF. DNA for the CDR3: TGTGCCAGCACAGCACGGGGTGGTAACTACGAGCAGTACTTC.

V and J are TRBV15 and TRBJ2-7; TRBD2 matches 10 bases. With 0 bases clipped from V and 7 bases from J, the junction kept 9 bases outside the gene matches. CDR3 size: 16 residues. Germline V gene data show CDR1 as LNHNV and CDR2 as YYDKDF (reference sequence). The CDR3 region has the DNA TGTGCCACCAGCAGAGACTTACTAGCGGGGATTGGGGAGCAGTACTTC. It yields the protein CATSRDLLAGIGEQYF.

The chain combines TRBV29-1 with TRBJ1-1, with 8 bases that match TRBD1. Germline V gene lookup returns CDR1 SQVTM and CDR2 ANQGSEA. With 6 bases clipped from V and 0 bases from J, the junction kept 3 bases outside the gene matches. The CDR3 sequence is 13 residues long. The CDR3 region is CSVGTGLNTEAFF. The CDR3 DNA sequence: TGCAGCGTCGGGACAGGTTTGAACACTGAAGCTTTCTTT.

The J gene is TRBJ2-5, the V gene TRBV5-6, with 8 bases aligning to TRBD2. Germline V CDR1 and CDR2: SGHDT, YYEEEE. The CDR3 is made up of 14 amino acids. V was clipped by 3 bases and J by 4 bases; unmatched bases: 5. The CDR3 bases are TGTGCCAGCAGCTCCGGGAGGGGGGGAGAGACCCAGTACTTC. As protein: CASSSGRGGETQYF.

The chain has TRBV5-1 and TRBJ1-1, with 9 bases fitting TRBD1. Germline V lookup: CDR1 SGHRS, CDR2 YFSETQ. The junction had 5 bases not matched to a gene; V was cut back by 4 bases and J by 7 bases. The CDR3 extends over 13 amino acids. The CDR3 loop is CASSGTGRGEAFF. The CDR3 DNA is TGCGCCAGCAGCGGGACAGGGCGTGGTGAAGCTTTCTTT.

The chain is built from TRBV5-1 and TRBJ2-3, with D perhaps TRBD1 (5 bases). Looked up from germline, CDR1 is SGHRS and CDR2 is YFSETQ. Trimming shortened V by 1 base and J by 3 bases, and 9 bases separated the two germline ends. The CDR3 length is 14 residues. The DNA for the CDR3 is TGCGCCAGCAGCTTGTTCGCAGGGACAGATACGCAGTATTTT. Its protein is CASSLFAGTDTQYF.

With respect to this clone: One end of the junction is discordant with germline, which a read error may explain. The chain is built from TRBV27 and TRBJ2-3; D not certain. Germline CDR1 and CDR2: MNHEY and SMNVEV (reference sequence). This CDR3 spans 10 amino acids. The CDR3: CASSLVRPRF. In DNA form, the CDR3 reads TGTGCCAGCAGTTTAGTTCGTCCGCGCTTT.

The V and J genes are TRBV24-1 and TRBJ1-2; 7 bases line up with TRBD1. Looked up from germline, CDR1 is KGHDR and CDR2 is SFDVKD. V shed 10 bases, J shed 5 bases, and the junction held 9 bases outside the gene matches. The CDR3 length is 13 residues. CDR3 DNA: TGTGCCACGACCCCAGGGGGGCAATATGGCTACACCTTC. This translates into CATTPGGQYGYTF.

About this clone itself: Its ends do not fully match the called genes, so a read error is possible. The V call is TRBV7-7, the J call TRBJ2-3; 7 bases align to TRBD1. The CDR3 length is 15 residues. CDR1 and CDR2 (germline): SSHAT, FNYEAQ (reference sequence). CDR3 loop: CASSFGDSSTDTQYF. In DNA, the CDR3 is TGTGCTAGCAGCTTTGGGGACAGTTCCACAGATACGCAGTATTTT.

The gene calls are TRBV27 and TRBJ1-5; the D is unclear. Per germline, CDR1 MNHEY and CDR2 SMNVEV (reference sequence). Trimming removed 4 bases at V and 5 bases at J, with 9 bases between. This CDR3 contains 13 residues. The CDR3 sequence: CASSWSEHQPQHF. The CDR3 bases are TGTGCCAGCAGTTGGAGTGAGCATCAGCCCCAGCATTTT.